This record concerns one TCR beta chain sequence. The CDR3 has 15 amino acids. Per the germline V gene, CDR1 is SGDLS and CDR2 is YYNGEE. Losses at the gene ends were 4 bases for V and 6 bases for J; bases not matched to a gene: 5. This record comes from a study of blood T cell repertoires in COVID-19. Study-level information: Samples representing acute and convalescent COVID-19 were sourced from the United States, Italy and Spain.

Using immunoSEQ multiplex PCR, the repertoire was profiled, and TCRdb retains in-frame clones only, with some absent. The table has about 170,000 clones, around 82% seen once. Material for sequencing was peripheral blood. The chain links TRBV9 to TRBJ2-1; 12 bases map to TRBD1. The clonotype comes from a human donor with acute or convalescent COVID-19. The donor label of this sample is uncertain. The CDR3 loop reads CASSPGTGGLNEQFF. The CDR3 DNA reads as TGTGCCAGCAGCCCCGGGACAGGGGGCCTCAATGAGCAGTTCTTC.